This TCR beta chain was obtained from a study of T cells in Graves' hyperthyroidism and ophthalmopathy (dated by TCRdb to about 2019). Regarding the research as a whole: Peripheral blood was collected at initial diagnosis, before any treatment. A discovery cohort of about a hundred patients, about 40 with Graves' ophthalmopathy and 55 to 60 with stable Graves' hyperthyroidism, was used to find distinguishing TCR V-J signatures. Whether ophthalmopathy could be predicted prospectively was tested in an independent validation cohort made up of under 20 hyperthyroidism patients plus 17 patients who later progressed to ophthalmopathy. For training and testing, the roughly 97 patients in the discovery cohort were randomly divided in a 7:3 ratio. The study also compared thyroid tissue and blood T-cell repertoires from roughly six Graves' hyperthyroidism patients. Once sampling was done, hyperthyroidism patients were given methimazole at a starting dose of 30 mg daily, whereas ophthalmopathy patients were given high-dose intravenous methylprednisolone. The paper reports TCR Vbeta CDR3 sequencing of over 120 peripheral blood samples: under 45 ophthalmopathy, roughly 74 hyperthyroidism and around 17 progressor patients. What the authors observed across the whole study: During validation, the model predicted progression to ophthalmopathy a median of roughly 7.1 months ahead of onset, with more than 60% sensitivity and about 72% specificity. Blood samples also contained most of the expanded thyroid clonotypes (frequency above 0.001), which suggests that blood repertoires may reflect thyroid immune responses. Sample size was not statistically predetermined, and blinding of investigators to group allocation was not performed. In cross-validation, a model built on a 13 V-J signature told ophthalmopathy apart from stable hyperthyroidism with 87.88% sensitivity and around 83% specificity, and in testing the same model reached 80%/75%.

Stable Graves' hyperthyroidism was defined as the absence of progression to ophthalmopathy over 18 months of follow-up. Hyperthyroidism patients were newly diagnosed, with disease duration under 2 months, and aged 18 to 65 years. Any patient with an uncontrolled infection, another autoimmune disease, pregnancy or lactation was excluded. Diagnoses relied on clinical symptoms, serum thyroxine and TRAb, thyroid ultrasound and orbital computed tomography. PBMCs were isolated from 10 ml of fresh peripheral blood by Ficoll-Paque density gradient centrifugation. Total RNA was extracted using Trizol reagent, and RNA quality was assessed on an Agilent 2100 Bioanalyzer. From a lookup of the germline V gene, CDR1 and CDR2 are MNHEY and SVGEGT. Compared with germline, V lacks 8 bases and J lacks 1 base; bases without a gene match: 5. Reading from cysteine to phenylalanine, the CDR3 counts 14 amino acids. Only the CDR3 region is kept as DNA, spanning 42 bases read in frame from base 1.

The TCR beta CDR3 regions were amplified from the RNA transcripts. The TCR CDR3 was subjected to a first round of RT-PCR using the HTBI primer set and the Qiagen OneStep RT-PCR kit. The libraries were constructed in a second round of multiplex PCR and then size-selected and purified. Sequencing of the libraries was done on an Illumina HiSeq2000 using paired-end 100 bp reads. In the original analysis: SOAPnuke was used to process the raw data, with reads discarded if the reads contained adapters or uncalled bases, had a mean Phred below 15, or lacked an exact constant-primer or identifier match. COPE v1.2.5 was used to merge high-quality paired reads, and clonotypes were defined as unique nucleotide sequences. MiTCR v1.1 was used to align the clonotypes against IMGT TRBV, TRBD and TRBJ reference segments. Only V-J combinations with frequency above 0.0001, covering 99% to 99.2% of repertoires, were analysed. A TCS score was defined as the ratio between F50 (clonal expansion) and ExV (chaos), using BLOSUM62-based TCRdist between CDR3 peptides within each V-J. Welch's t-statistics and random forest reduced several hundred V-J features to some 14, which were used in a naive Bayes classifier (R e1071). TCRdb trimmed the raw reads at Q25, called clones with MiXCR and kept productive beta chains. Each CDR3 protein gets just one entry, which takes the most common genes and DNA from the rows behind it. TCRdb, not the authors, supplied the V and J calls. This sample lists approximately 400,000 distinct CDR3 sequences; approximately 15% were detected once. Roughly 11% of the sample rests with the top ten.

Regarding this clonotype: Its cognate antigen has yet to be identified. Base qualities are not at hand, and no much larger clone is one base apart.

The V and J genes are TRBV6-2 or TRBV6-3 and TRBJ1-1; TRBD1 fits 9 bases in the junction. Sequencing used blood. The sequence derives from a woman aged 60-70 years with Graves' hyperthyroidism. The nucleotides are TGTGCCAGCGGAGGACAGGGGAGGAACACTGAAGCTTTCTTT. This yields the protein CASGGQGRNTEAFF.